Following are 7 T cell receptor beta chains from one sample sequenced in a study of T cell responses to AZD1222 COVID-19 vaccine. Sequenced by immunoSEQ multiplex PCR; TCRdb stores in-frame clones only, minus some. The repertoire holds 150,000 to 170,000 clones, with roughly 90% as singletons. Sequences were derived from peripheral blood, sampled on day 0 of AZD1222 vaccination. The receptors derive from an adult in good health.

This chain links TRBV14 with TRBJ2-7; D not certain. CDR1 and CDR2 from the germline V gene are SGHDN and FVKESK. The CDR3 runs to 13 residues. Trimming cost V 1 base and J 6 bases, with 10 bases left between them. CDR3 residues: CASSQVRQGEQYF. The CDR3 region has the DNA TGTGCCAGCAGCCAAGTTCGTCAAGGCGAGCAGTACTTC.

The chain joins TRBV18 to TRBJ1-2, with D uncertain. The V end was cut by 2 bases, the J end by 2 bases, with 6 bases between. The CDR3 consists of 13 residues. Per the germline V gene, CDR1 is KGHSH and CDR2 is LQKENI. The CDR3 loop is CASSPGENYGYTF. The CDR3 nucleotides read TGTGCCAGCTCACCAGGAGAAAACTATGGCTACACCTTC.

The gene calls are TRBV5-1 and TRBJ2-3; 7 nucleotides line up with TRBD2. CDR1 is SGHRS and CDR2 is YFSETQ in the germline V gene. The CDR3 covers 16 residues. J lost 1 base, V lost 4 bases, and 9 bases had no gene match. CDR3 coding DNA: TGCGCCAGCAGCCCCCCCTTTGCGGGGGGCACAGATACGCAGTATTTT. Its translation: CASSPPFAGGTDTQYF.

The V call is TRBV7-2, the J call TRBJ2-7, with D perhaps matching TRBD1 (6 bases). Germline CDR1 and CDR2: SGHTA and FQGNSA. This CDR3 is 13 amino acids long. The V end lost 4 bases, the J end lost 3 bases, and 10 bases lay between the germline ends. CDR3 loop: CASSSRDNYEQYF. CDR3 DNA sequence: TGTGCCAGCAGCTCCCGGGACAACTACGAGCAGTACTTC.

CDR3 sequence: CASRGDRATDTQYF. Written as DNA, the CDR3 is TGTGCCAGCAGGGGGGACAGGGCCACAGATACGCAGTATTTT. This sequence joins TRBV2 and TRBJ2-3, with TRBD1 matching 9 bases. Trimming at V came to 6 bases and at J to 2 bases, leaving 3 bases not matched to a gene. This CDR3 is built from 14 residues. CDR1 is SNHLY, CDR2 FYNNEI, per germline.

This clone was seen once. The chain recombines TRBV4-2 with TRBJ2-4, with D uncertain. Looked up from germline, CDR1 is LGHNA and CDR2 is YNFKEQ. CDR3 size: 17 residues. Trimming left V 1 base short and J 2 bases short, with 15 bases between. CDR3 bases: TGTGCCAGCAGCCAAGGGGTTACAGACCTAACCAAAAACATTCAGTACTTC. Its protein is CASSQGVTDLTKNIQYF.

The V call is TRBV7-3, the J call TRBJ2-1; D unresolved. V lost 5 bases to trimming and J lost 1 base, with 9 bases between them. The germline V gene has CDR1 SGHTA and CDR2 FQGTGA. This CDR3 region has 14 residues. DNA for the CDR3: TGTGCCAGCAGCCTTCGGGCATCCTACAATGAGCAGTTCTTC. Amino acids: CASSLRASYNEQFF.